These T cell receptor beta chains were read from a single sample in a study of beta chain features in type 1 diabetes. Produced via immunoSEQ multiplex PCR; TCRdb's table is partial and in-frame only. Here the sample spans about 390,000 clones, 8.5% to 10% being singletons. The sequenced material came from central memory CD4+ T cells from blood. The receptors were sampled from a man younger than 45 with type 1 diabetes. Each CDR3 is given with its conserved first and last residue. Each record gives: D gene, V gene, J gene, clone size, CDR3 protein, CDR3 DNA. A D gene is named only where the DNA matches it firmly. A clone size is listed for some rows: how often the clone was seen (once, few, many), or a class if it is expanded.

D: NA
V: TRBV5-1
J: TRBJ2-7
size: few
CDR3: CASARSEWYYEQYF
DNA: TGCGCCAGCGCCAGGAGCGAGTGGTACTACGAGCAGTACTTC

D: NA
V: TRBV9
J: TRBJ1-2
size: NA
CDR3: CASSASVTNYGYTF
DNA: TGTGCCAGCAGCGCGTCCGTTACTAACTATGGCTACACCTTC

D: NA
V: TRBV18
J: TRBJ1-1
size: few
CDR3: CASSPYREGTEAFF
DNA: TGTGCCAGCTCACCATACAGGGAAGGAACTGAAGCTTTCTTT

D: NA
V: TRBV7-3
J: TRBJ2-7
size: NA
CDR3: CASSPDGVKQYF
DNA: TGTGCCAGCAGCCCCGACGGTGTTAAGCAGTACTTC

D: NA
V: TRBV27
J: TRBJ1-2
size: NA
CDR3: CASSLNGGGGYTF
DNA: TGTGCCAGCAGTTTAAACGGGGGCGGTGGCTACACCTTC

D: NA
V: TRBV6-1
J: TRBJ2-7
size: few
CDR3: CASSPPGKFYEQYF
DNA: TGTGCCAGCAGTCCCCCAGGGAAATTCTACGAGCAGTACTTC

D: TRBD1
V: TRBV27
J: TRBJ1-5
size: few
CDR3: CASSLVATGGRSNQPQHF
DNA: TGTGCCAGCAGTTTAGTAGCGACAGGGGGCAGGAGCAATCAGCCCCAGCATTTT

D: NA
V: TRBV2
J: TRBJ2-1
size: NA
CDR3: CASSVSGAYNEQFF
DNA: TGTGCCAGCAGTGTGAGCGGAGCCTACAATGAGCAGTTCTTC

D: NA
V: TRBV6-1
J: TRBJ2-2
size: NA
CDR3: CATKDSNTGELFF
DNA: TGTGCCACCAAGGACTCTAACACCGGGGAGCTGTTTTTT

D: TRBD1
V: TRBV28
J: TRBJ2-7
size: NA
CDR3: CASRATGTDSYEQYF
DNA: TGTGCCAGCAGGGCCACCGGGACAGATTCCTACGAGCAGTACTTC

D: TRBD2
V: TRBV28
J: TRBJ2-1
size: few
CDR3: CASSLSSSGNYNEQFF
DNA: TGTGCCAGCAGTTTATCATCTAGCGGGAACTACAATGAGCAGTTCTTC

D: TRBD1
V: TRBV2
J: TRBJ1-4
size: few
CDR3: CASRAPPGQGSEKLFF
DNA: TGTGCCAGCAGAGCACCCCCGGGACAGGGTAGTGAAAAACTGTTTTTT

D: NA
V: TRBV4-2
J: TRBJ1-4
size: few
CDR3: CASSQGGWNWGF
DNA: TGTGCCAGCAGCCAAGGCGGGTGGAATTGGGGCTTT

D: TRBD1
V: TRBV5-1
J: TRBJ2-7
size: many
CDR3: CASSVTGSLYEQYF
DNA: TGCGCCAGCAGCGTGACAGGGTCTCTCTACGAGCAGTACTTC

D: NA
V: TRBV28
J: TRBJ2-5
size: once
CDR3: CASRVPPQETQYF
DNA: TGTGCCAGCAGGGTTCCCCCACAAGAGACCCAGTACTTC

D: NA
V: TRBV28
J: TRBJ2-3
size: few
CDR3: CASSKADTDTQYF
DNA: TGTGCCAGCAGCAAGGCCGACACAGATACGCAGTATTTT

D: TRBD2
V: TRBV7-9
J: TRBJ2-1
size: few
CDR3: CASSLAQREWTYNEQFF
DNA: TGTGCCAGCAGCTTAGCTCAGCGGGAGTGGACCTACAATGAGCAGTTCTTC

D: TRBD1
V: TRBV7-9
J: TRBJ1-2
size: NA
CDR3: CASSRWATGRGEGYTF
DNA: TGTGCCAGCAGCCGATGGGCGACAGGGCGAGGGGAAGGCTACACCTTC

D: TRBD2
V: TRBV6-5
J: TRBJ2-7
size: few
CDR3: CASRSGGSYEQYF
DNA: TGTGCCAGCCGATCGGGGGGCTCCTACGAGCAGTACTTC

D: NA
V: TRBV7-7
J: TRBJ2-5
size: NA
CDR3: CASSLQGRMETQYF
DNA: TGTGCTAGCAGCTTGCAGGGGCGCATGGAGACCCAGTACTTC

D: NA
V: TRBV7-3
J: TRBJ2-1
size: NA
CDR3: CASSPGSSYNEQFF
DNA: TGTGCCAGCAGCCCAGGGAGCTCCTACAATGAGCAGTTCTTC

D: NA
V: TRBV6-1
J: TRBJ1-5
size: NA
CDR3: CASRRGGSNQPQHF
DNA: TGTGCCAGCAGGCGAGGGGGGAGCAATCAGCCCCAGCATTTT

D: NA
V: TRBV7-9
J: TRBJ1-2
size: few
CDR3: CASSLATAPAGYTF
DNA: TGTGCCAGCAGCTTAGCCACAGCCCCGGCAGGCTACACCTTC

D: NA
V: TRBV11-2
J: TRBJ1-2
size: few
CDR3: CASSLTGRGYGYTF
DNA: TGTGCCAGCAGCTTAACAGGGAGAGGTTATGGCTACACCTTC

D: NA
V: TRBV28
J: TRBJ2-7
size: NA
CDR3: CASSPQGYEQYF
DNA: TGTGCCAGCAGTCCTCAGGGGTACGAGCAGTACTTC

D: NA
V: TRBV9
J: TRBJ2-2
size: few
CDR3: CASSVVPLNTGELFF
DNA: TGTGCCAGCAGCGTAGTACCCCTGAACACCGGGGAGCTGTTTTTT

D: NA
V: TRBV7-9
J: TRBJ1-2
size: few
CDR3: CASSSASQGHYGYTF
DNA: TGTGCCAGCAGCTCGGCGTCCCAGGGCCACTATGGCTACACCTTC

D: NA
V: TRBV2
J: TRBJ1-3
size: NA
CDR3: CASSYPSSGNTIYF
DNA: TGTGCCAGCAGTTATCCATCCTCTGGAAACACCATATATTTT

D: TRBD1
V: TRBV7-9
J: TRBJ1-4
size: many
CDR3: CASSPGTVNGEKLFF
DNA: TGTGCCAGCAGTCCCGGGACAGTGAATGGCGAAAAACTGTTTTTT